Following are 10 T cell receptor beta chains from one sample sequenced in a study of CXCR3-negative and CXCR3-positive naive CD8 T cells. Study-wide findings and caveats: Hydrophobicity of TRB CDR3s was greater in CXCR3-positive naive cells than in CXCR3-negative naive cells.

UMI labels and 5' RACE were used to prepare the TRB cDNA libraries. For each CDR3 protein, TCRdb gives one entry from its re-call of the 5' RACE reads, without DNA. The sample has roughly 130,000 distinct CDR3 sequences. Their cognate antigens are unknown. Sequences were obtained from naive CXCR3+ CD8+ T cells from blood. Sample subset: CD45RO-CCR7+CD27+CD95- naive CD8+ T cells expressing CXCR3 (TNR3+). These receptors were obtained from a human donor in good health. Some clones in this sample may be carry-over from other donors' samples.

The genes are TRBV12-3 or TRBV12-4 and TRBJ2-1; TCRdb outputs TRBD1, but without DNA this stays unchecked. This CDR3 has 14 amino acids. CDR3 residues: CASSAYRDARWQFF.

This chain connects TRBV6-5 to TRBJ2-5; TCRdb's D gene call, TRBD2, goes unchecked for lack of DNA. Germline V CDR1 and CDR2: MNHEY, SVGAGI. The CDR3 runs 18 residues. CDR3 loop: CASSPNPLAGGPEETQYF.

The chain carries TRBV2 and TRBJ2-1; TCRdb's D call of TRBD2 is untestable without DNA. This CDR3 is built from 16 residues. Germline lookup yields CDR1 SNHLY and CDR2 FYNNEI. The CDR3 here is CASSERGLGTYNEQFF.

This chain uses TRBV6-5 with TRBJ1-5; no DNA is available, so the TRBD1 call from TCRdb remains unchecked. The CDR3 runs to 14 residues. Germline CDR1 and CDR2: MNHEY and SVGAGI. CDR3 residues: CASSYAQGVEPQHF.

V is TRBV6-5 and J is TRBJ1-1; TCRdb calls TRBD1, which cannot be checked without DNA. Germline loops: CDR1 MNHEY, CDR2 SVGAGI. This CDR3 has 16 residues. This CDR3 is CASSYDFRGLNTEAFF.

The gene calls are TRBV7-9 and TRBJ2-4; checking the TCRdb D call of TRBD1 is not possible without DNA. CDR1 is SEHNR, CDR2 FQNEAQ, per germline (reference sequence). This CDR3 contains 12 residues. CDR3 region: CASSTGQNIQYF.

V usage is TRBV12-3 or TRBV12-4 and J usage is TRBJ1-5; no DNA is available, so the TRBD1 call from TCRdb remains unchecked. The length of the CDR3 is 15 residues. This CDR3 reads CASSLGQGAAQPQHF.

This chain links TRBV29-1 with TRBJ2-7; TCRdb gives TRBD2 as the D gene, but with no DNA this cannot be confirmed. CDR1 is SQVTM, CDR2 ANQGSEA, per germline. CDR3 length: 14 amino acids. The CDR3 is CSVEPAGRTYEQYF.

The gene calls are TRBV5-1 and TRBJ2-3; the TCRdb D gene call, TRBD2, has no DNA to confirm it. The length of the CDR3 is 17 residues. Germline CDR1 and CDR2: SGHRS and YFSETQ. The CDR3 spells CASSPSVAGDPRDTQYF.

The rearrangement joins TRBV7-9 to TRBJ2-5; lacking DNA, the TRBD1 call made by TCRdb goes unchecked. The CDR3 totals 14 residues. Germline values: CDR1 SEHNR, CDR2 FQNEAQ (reference sequence). CDR3: CASSPSQGQETQYF.